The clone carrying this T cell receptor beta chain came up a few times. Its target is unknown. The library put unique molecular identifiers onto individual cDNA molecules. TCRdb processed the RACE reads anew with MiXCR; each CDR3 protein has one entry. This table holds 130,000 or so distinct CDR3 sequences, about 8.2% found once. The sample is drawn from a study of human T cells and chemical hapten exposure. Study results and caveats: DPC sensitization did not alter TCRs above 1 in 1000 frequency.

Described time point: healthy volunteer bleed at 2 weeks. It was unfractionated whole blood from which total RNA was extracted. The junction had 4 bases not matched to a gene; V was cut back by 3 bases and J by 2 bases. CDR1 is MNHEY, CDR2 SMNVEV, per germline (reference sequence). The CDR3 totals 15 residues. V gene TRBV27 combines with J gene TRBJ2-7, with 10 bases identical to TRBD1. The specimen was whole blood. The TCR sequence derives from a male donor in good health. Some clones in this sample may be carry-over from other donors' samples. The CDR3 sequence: CASSFDRGRPYEQYF. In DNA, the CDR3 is TGTGCCAGCAGTTTCGACAGGGGGCGCCCCTACGAGCAGTACTTC.